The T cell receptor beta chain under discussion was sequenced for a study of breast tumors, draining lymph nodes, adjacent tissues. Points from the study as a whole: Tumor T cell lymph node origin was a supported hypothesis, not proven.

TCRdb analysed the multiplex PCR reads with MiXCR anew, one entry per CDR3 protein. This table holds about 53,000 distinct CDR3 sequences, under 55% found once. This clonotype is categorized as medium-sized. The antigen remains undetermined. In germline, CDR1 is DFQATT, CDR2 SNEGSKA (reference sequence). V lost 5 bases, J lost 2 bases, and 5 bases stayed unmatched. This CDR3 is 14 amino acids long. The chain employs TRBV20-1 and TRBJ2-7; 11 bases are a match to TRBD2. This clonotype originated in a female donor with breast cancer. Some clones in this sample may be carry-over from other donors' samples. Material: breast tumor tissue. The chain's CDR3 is CSALGLAGAYEQYF. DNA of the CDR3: TGCAGTGCTCTCGGACTAGCGGGTGCCTACGAGCAGTACTTC.